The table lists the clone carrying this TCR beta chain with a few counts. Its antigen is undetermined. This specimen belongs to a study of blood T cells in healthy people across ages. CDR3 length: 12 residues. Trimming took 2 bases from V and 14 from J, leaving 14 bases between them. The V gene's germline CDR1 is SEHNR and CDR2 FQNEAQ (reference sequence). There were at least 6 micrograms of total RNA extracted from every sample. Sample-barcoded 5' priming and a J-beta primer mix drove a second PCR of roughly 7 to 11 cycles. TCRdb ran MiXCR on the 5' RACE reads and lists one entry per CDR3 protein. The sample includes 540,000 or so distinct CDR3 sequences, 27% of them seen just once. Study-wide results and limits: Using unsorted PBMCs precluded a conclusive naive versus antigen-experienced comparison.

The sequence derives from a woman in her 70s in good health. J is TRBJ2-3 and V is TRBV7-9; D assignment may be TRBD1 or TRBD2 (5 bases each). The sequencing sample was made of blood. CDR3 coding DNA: TGTGCCAGCAGCTTATGGGACGGACGTTCGTATTTT. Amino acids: CASSLWDGRSYF. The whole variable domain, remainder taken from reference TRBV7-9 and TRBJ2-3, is DTGVSQNPRHKITKRGQNVTFRCDPISEHNRLYWYRQTLGQGPEFLTYFQNEAQLEKSRLLSDRFSAERPKGSFSTLEIQRTEQGDSAMYLCASSLWDGRSYFGPGTRLTVL.